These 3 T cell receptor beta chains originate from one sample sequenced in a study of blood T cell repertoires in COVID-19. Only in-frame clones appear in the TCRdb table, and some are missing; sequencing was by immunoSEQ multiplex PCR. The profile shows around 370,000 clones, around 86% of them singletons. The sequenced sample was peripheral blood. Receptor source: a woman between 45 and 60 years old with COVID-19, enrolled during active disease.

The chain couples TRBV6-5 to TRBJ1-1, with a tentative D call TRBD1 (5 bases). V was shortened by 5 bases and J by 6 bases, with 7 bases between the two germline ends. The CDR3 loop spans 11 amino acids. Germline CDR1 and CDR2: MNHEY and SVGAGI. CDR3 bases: TGTGCCAGCAGTCGGGGGGCTGAAGCTTTCTTT. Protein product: CASSRGAEAFF.

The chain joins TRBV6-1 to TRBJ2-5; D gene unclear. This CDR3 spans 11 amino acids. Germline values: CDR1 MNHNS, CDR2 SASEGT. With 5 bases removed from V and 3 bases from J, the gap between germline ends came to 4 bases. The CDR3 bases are TGTGCCAGCAGTTCAGAAGAGACCCAGTACTTC. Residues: CASSSEETQYF.

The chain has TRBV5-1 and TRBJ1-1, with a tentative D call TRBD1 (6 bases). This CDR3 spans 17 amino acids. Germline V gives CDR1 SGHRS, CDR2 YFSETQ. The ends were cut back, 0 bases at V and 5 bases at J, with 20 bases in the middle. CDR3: CASSLDVRHRVETEAFF. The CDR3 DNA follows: TGCGCCAGCAGCTTGGACGTAAGACACAGGGTCGAAACTGAAGCTTTCTTT.